These 22 T cell receptor beta chains share one sample of origin, sequenced in a study of T cell repertoires in cytomegalovirus infection. The antigens these receptors bind are not known. Using its own MiXCR run on the reads, TCRdb lists one record per CDR3 protein. The table lists tens of thousands of distinct CDR3 sequences, approximately 22% of them singletons, with approximately 79% in the top ten. The specimen sequenced was PBMCs, sequenced either directly or after in vitro stimulation (not recorded which). Source of these receptors: a human donor in good health (CMV status not recorded). Some clones in this sample may be carry-over from other donors' samples.

This chain connects TRBV7-2 to TRBJ2-3, with 10 bases identical to TRBD2. This CDR3 has 18 amino acids. The V segment lost 1 base and the J segment 2 bases; nucleotides outside the gene matches: 9. Germline loops: CDR1 SGHTA, CDR2 FQGNSA. CDR3 sequence reads: CASSLEAGGPGITDTQYF. CDR3 coding DNA: TGTGCCAGCAGCTTAGAAGCGGGAGGGCCGGGTATCACAGATACGCAGTATTTT.

This clonotype has a handful of counts. V is TRBV6-2 or TRBV6-3 and J is TRBJ2-5; D might be TRBD1 (6 bases). The CDR3 covers 15 residues. Germline V CDR1 and CDR2: MNHEY, SVGEGT. The V end was cut by 7 bases, the J end by 0 bases, with 15 bases between. The CDR3 sequence is CASTPTGAYQETQYF. The DNA of the CDR3 is TGTGCCAGCACCCCGACAGGCGCGTACCAAGAGACCCAGTACTTC.

The chain carries TRBV30 and TRBJ1-5; weak D call: TRBD1 (5 bases). There are 14 residues in the CDR3. Trimming shortened V by 2 bases and J by 1 base, and 9 bases separated the two germline ends. CDR1 and CDR2 from the germline V gene are GTSNPN and SVGIG (reference sequence). The CDR3 region has the DNA TGTGCCTGGAGTTTGGGACTCAGCAATCAGCCCCAGCATTTT. This gives the protein CAWSLGLSNQPQHF.

This chain links TRBV15 with TRBJ1-1; a weak D match, TRBD1 (5 bases). The CDR3 is 15 amino acids. Deletions cut 0 bases from V and 5 bases from J, with 13 bases between. Germline V lookup: CDR1 LNHNV, CDR2 YYDKDF (reference sequence). In DNA, the CDR3 is TGTGCCACCAGCAGAGATAGGGGCGACGGGACTGAAGCTTTCTTT. It encodes CATSRDRGDGTEAFF.

This clonotype was detected only a few times. The chain is built from TRBV28 and TRBJ2-7; D is undetermined. V was cut by 5 bases and J by 4 bases, with 6 bases left in between. This CDR3 is 11 amino acids long. Germline values: CDR1 MDHEN, CDR2 SYDVKM. The CDR3 region has the DNA TGTGCCAGCAGTGGTCGATACGAGCAGTACTTC. Translation gives CASSGRYEQYF.

The chain links TRBV29-1 to TRBJ1-2; 7 bases fit TRBD1. CDR1 and CDR2 from the germline V gene are SQVTM and ANQGSEA. J gave up 5 bases and V 0 bases, and 6 bases lay outside the gene matches. The CDR3 spans 14 residues. In nucleotides, the CDR3 is TGCAGCGTTGAAGATCTTAGGGACAGATATGGCTACACCTTC. Amino acid sequence: CSVEDLRDRYGYTF. The whole variable domain, filled in from reference TRBV29-1 and TRBJ1-2, reads SAVISQKPSRDICQRGTSLTIQCQVDSQVTMMFWYRQQPGQSLTLIATANQGSEATYESGFVIDKFPISRPNLTFSTLTVSNMSPEDSSIYLCSVEDLRDRYGYTFGSGTRLTVV.

This clonotype was detected ten times or more. The V gene is TRBV4-3, the J gene TRBJ2-1, with D maybe TRBD2 (6 bases). V was clipped by 1 base and J by 2 bases, with 9 bases between them. Germline V gene sequence: CDR1 LGHNA, CDR2 YSLEER. CDR3 length: 15 residues. This CDR3 reads CASSQAAGPYNEQFF. For the CDR3, the DNA is TGCGCCAGCAGCCAAGCGGCGGGACCCTACAATGAGCAGTTCTTC.

This clonotype was counted a few times. The chain links TRBV12-3 or TRBV12-4 to TRBJ1-2; D is perhaps TRBD1 (5 bases). V gave up 6 bases and J gave up 3 bases, with 23 bases separating them. The CDR3 runs 17 residues. The CDR3 coding sequence is TGTGCCAGCAGATCCTATTTAGGGGTCAGGCCGTACTATGGCTACACCTTC. Residues: CASRSYLGVRPYYGYTF.

The table lists this clonotype with a few counts. CDR3 DNA sequence: TGTGCCAGCAGCTTGACGACTAGCGGGAGCACAGATACGCAGTATTTT. Its translation: CASSLTTSGSTDTQYF. The V gene is TRBV11-2, the J gene TRBJ2-3, with 10 nucleotides matching TRBD2. V was clipped by 3 bases and J by 0 bases; unmatched bases: 3. Germline loops: CDR1 SGHAT, CDR2 FQNNGV. This CDR3 has 16 residues.

This clonotype has ten or more counts. The chain links TRBV19 to TRBJ2-3; no firm D call. The CDR3 spans 13 residues. Per germline, CDR1 LNHDA and CDR2 SQIVND (reference sequence). V was pared by 3 bases and J by 6 bases, with 10 bases between. CDR3 coding DNA: TGTGCCAGTAGTATTGGCGCCAGGGATACGCAGTATTTT. This sequence encodes CASSIGARDTQYF. The full variable domain, rest sourced from reference TRBV19 and TRBJ2-3, is DGGITQSPKYLFRKEGQNVTLSCEQNLNHDAMYWYRQDPGQGLRLIYYSQIVNDFQKGDIAEGYSVSREKKESFPLTVTSAQKNPTAFYLCASSIGARDTQYFGPGTRLTVL.

This clonotype was counted many times. This sequence joins TRBV28 and TRBJ1-2, with D unclear. The CDR3 sequence is 12 residues long. V was trimmed by 5 bases and J by 5 bases, leaving 9 bases between them. Per germline, CDR1 MDHEN and CDR2 SYDVKM. The CDR3 loop is CASSTSGYGYTF. The CDR3 DNA reads as TGTGCCAGCAGTACTAGCGGTTATGGCTACACCTTC.

The chain carries TRBV6-5 and TRBJ2-7; weak D call: TRBD2 (6 bases). V dropped 0 bases and J dropped 3 bases, with 18 bases sitting between them. This CDR3 comprises 17 residues. Germline V gene lookup returns CDR1 MNHEY and CDR2 SVGAGI. The chain's CDR3 is CASSYSASIAENYEQYF. For the CDR3, the DNA is TGTGCCAGCAGTTACTCAGCCTCGATAGCGGAGAACTACGAGCAGTACTTC.

Many counts were recorded for this clonotype. The chain links TRBV7-2 to TRBJ1-1, with TRBD1 matching 7 bases. Germline loops: CDR1 SGHTA, CDR2 FQGNSA. V lost 5 bases, J lost 5 bases, and 8 bases stayed unmatched. The CDR3 is 14 amino acids. CDR3 in amino acids: CASSGGTVQTEAFF. The CDR3 region has the DNA TGTGCCAGCAGCGGAGGGACAGTCCAAACTGAAGCTTTCTTT.

The chain combines TRBV6-5 with TRBJ1-1; 8 bases agree with TRBD1. The V gene end was trimmed by 0 bases and the J gene end by 3 bases; junction bases not matched to a gene: 3. This CDR3 has 15 amino acids. The germline gives CDR1 MNHEY, CDR2 SVGAGI. CDR3 region: CASSYSNRGYTEAFF. CDR3 DNA sequence: TGTGCCAGCAGTTACTCGAACAGGGGGTACACTGAAGCTTTCTTT.

This clonotype was recorded a few times. The V gene is TRBV10-3, the J gene TRBJ2-2; TRBD2 might be the D (5 bases). Germline assignment: CDR1 ENHRY and CDR2 SYGVKD. This CDR3 is 15 amino acids long. Trimming removed 3 bases from V and 0 bases from J, with 8 bases in between. The CDR3 DNA reads as TGTGCCATCAGTGAACGGGATGCGAACACCGGGGAGCTGTTTTTT. As protein: CAISERDANTGELFF.

This clonotype was observed a few times. This chain links TRBV20-1 with TRBJ2-5; the match to TRBD2 covers 8 bases. CDR3 length: 19 amino acids. With V trimmed by 1 base and J by 1 base, 17 bases remained unmatched. The V gene's germline CDR1 is DFQATT and CDR2 SNEGSKA (reference sequence). CDR3 nucleotide sequence: TGCAGTGCTAGAGCGCCCGCTGTAGGAGCGGGAGAAATCCAAGAGACCCAGTACTTC. Its protein product is CSARAPAVGAGEIQETQYF.

The chain couples TRBV6-1 to TRBJ1-1, with 9 bases matching TRBD1. The junction had 5 bases not matched to a gene; V was cut back by 5 bases and J by 4 bases. The CDR3 loop spans 14 amino acids. Germline V CDR1 and CDR2: MNHNS, SASEGT. CDR3 nucleotides: TGTGCCAGCAGTTTGGACAGGGGAAGCACTGAAGCTTTCTTT. Translated: CASSLDRGSTEAFF.

The CDR3: CASSSRQGKVNGYTF. CDR3 DNA sequence: TGTGCCAGCAGTTCACGACAGGGGAAAGTGAATGGCTACACCTTC. The chain recombines TRBV27 with TRBJ1-2; 8 bases match TRBD1. Germline CDR1 is MNHEY and CDR2 is SMNVEV (reference sequence). Trimming took 4 bases from V and 6 from J; bases not matched to a gene: 10. The CDR3 totals 15 residues.

V usage is TRBV28 and J usage is TRBJ1-3, with TRBD1 as a possible D gene (6 bases). V lost 6 bases to trimming and J lost 0 bases, with 9 bases between them. The CDR3 contains 14 residues. Germline assignment: CDR1 MDHEN and CDR2 SYDVKM. Written as DNA, the CDR3 is TGTGCCAGCAGCGGACAGTTCTCTGGAAACACCATATATTTT. This encodes CASSGQFSGNTIYF.

This clonotype has ten or more counts. V usage is TRBV7-2 and J usage is TRBJ2-1, with D perhaps TRBD1 (7 bases). The length of the CDR3 is 14 residues. Trimming took off 5 bases at V and 9 bases at J, with 17 bases between the two ends. Looked up from germline, CDR1 is SGHTA and CDR2 is FQGNSA. The CDR3 sequence: CASSQQGGQREQFF. The DNA for the CDR3 is TGTGCCAGCAGCCAGCAGGGGGGTCAGCGTGAGCAGTTCTTC.

This clonotype was seen ten or more times. The chain is built from TRBV7-2 and TRBJ2-4, with 7 bases that match TRBD2. V dropped 5 bases and J dropped 1; count of bases not matched to a gene: 8. The germline CDR1 and CDR2 sequences are SGHTA and FQGNSA. The CDR3 sequence is 16 residues long. CDR3 protein: CASSDGLGGAKNIQYF. The CDR3 DNA sequence: TGTGCCAGCAGCGACGGACTAGGAGGGGCCAAAAACATTCAGTACTTC.

The chain links TRBV9 to TRBJ1-1; TRBD1 agrees at 9 bases. There are 20 residues in the CDR3. The junction had 19 bases not matched to a gene; V was cut back by 3 bases and J by 1 base. Germline lookup yields CDR1 SGDLS and CDR2 YYNGEE. The CDR3 DNA sequence: TGTGCCAGCAGCGGAAGTGTGGGGATGAGGACAGGGGCCGGGAACACTGAAGCTTTCTTT. Translating it yields CASSGSVGMRTGAGNTEAFF.